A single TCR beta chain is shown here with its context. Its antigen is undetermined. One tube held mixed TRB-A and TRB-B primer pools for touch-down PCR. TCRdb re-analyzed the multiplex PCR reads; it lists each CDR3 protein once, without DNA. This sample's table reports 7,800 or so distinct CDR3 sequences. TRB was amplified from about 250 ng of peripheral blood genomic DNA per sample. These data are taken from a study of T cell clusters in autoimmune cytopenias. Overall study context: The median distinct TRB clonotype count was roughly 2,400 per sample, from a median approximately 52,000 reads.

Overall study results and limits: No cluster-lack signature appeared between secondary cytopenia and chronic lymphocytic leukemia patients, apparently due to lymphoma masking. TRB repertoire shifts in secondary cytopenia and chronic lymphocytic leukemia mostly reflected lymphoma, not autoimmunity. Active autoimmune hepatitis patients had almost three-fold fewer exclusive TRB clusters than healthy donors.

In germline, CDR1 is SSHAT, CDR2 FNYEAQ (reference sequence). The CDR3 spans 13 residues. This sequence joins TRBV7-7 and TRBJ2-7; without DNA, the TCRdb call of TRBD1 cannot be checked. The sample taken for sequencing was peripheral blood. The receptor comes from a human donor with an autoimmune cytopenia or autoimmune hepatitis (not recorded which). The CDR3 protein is CASSPTGYHEQYF.